This T cell receptor beta chain originates from a study of blood T cell repertoires in COVID-19. Study-level information: The samples span acute and convalescent COVID-19 from the United States, Italy and Spain. PBMCs, B-cell-depleted T cells, or T cells provided the cDNA or gDNA that made up the material.

In the original analysis: Reference gene primer amplification yielded estimated nucleated cell counts. Clones were read by immunoSEQ multiplex PCR, and TCRdb kept only the in-frame ones, dropping some. Clone size and V and J calls were adopted from that table, with D and trimming inferred from the DNA. This table holds hundreds of thousands of clones, 89% found once. Seattle enrolled patients during active infection and tracked them longitudinally. Germline V gene sequence: CDR1 MNHEY, CDR2 SMNVEV (reference sequence). With 6 bases clipped from V and 10 bases from J, the junction kept 12 bases outside the gene matches. The CDR3 covers 15 residues.

This chain uses TRBV27 with TRBJ1-6; TRBD1 aligns across 7 bases. Material for sequencing was peripheral blood. The receptor comes from a woman in her twenties or thirties with COVID-19, enrolled during active disease. CDR3 amino acids: CASRTPQGPSSPLHF. The CDR3 DNA follows: TGTGCCAGCAGGACCCCACAGGGGCCTAGCTCACCCCTCCACTTT.